These 11 T cell receptor beta chains originate from one sample sequenced in a study of T cells after yellow fever vaccination. Using its own MiXCR run on the 5' RACE reads, TCRdb lists one record per CDR3 protein. The data hold some 350,000 distinct CDR3 sequences, with 3% to 4.5% observed a single time. Specimen: PBMCs, collected 5 days after the yellow fever booster vaccination. Source of these receptors: a man aged 18 to 30 who received the YFV17D yellow fever vaccine.

The chain carries TRBV12-5 and TRBJ2-3; 9 bases agree with TRBD2. The junction had 2 bases not matched to a gene; V was cut back by 1 base and J by 0 bases. In germline, CDR1 is LGHNT, CDR2 FRNRAP. The CDR3 totals 16 residues. The CDR3 region has the DNA TGTGCTAGTGGTTTGGGACTAGCGGCTAGCACAGATACGCAGTATTTT. It codes for CASGLGLAASTDTQYF.

This clonotype was observed at least ten times. The chain is built from TRBV15 and TRBJ2-2, with D unclear. The V gene's germline CDR1 is LNHNV and CDR2 YYDKDF (reference sequence). Trimming left V 0 bases short and J 1 base short, with 6 bases between. The CDR3 contains 15 residues. DNA for the CDR3: TGTGCCACCAGCAGAGACGTATTGAACACCGGGGAGCTGTTTTTT. This sequence encodes CATSRDVLNTGELFF.

The chain combines TRBV5-1 with TRBJ2-1; TRBD2 matches at 8 bases. CDR3 length: 16 residues. Trimming took 0 bases from V and 2 from J; bases not matched to a gene: 4. In germline, CDR1 is SGHRS, CDR2 YFSETQ. The CDR3 is CASSLDVGGAYNEQFF. The CDR3 DNA is TGCGCCAGCAGCTTGGATGTCGGGGGGGCCTACAATGAGCAGTTCTTC.

The chain recombines TRBV7-8 with TRBJ2-3; no firm D call. The germline gives CDR1 SGHVS, CDR2 FQNEAQ. The CDR3 is 14 residues long. V lost 5 bases and J lost 6, with 15 bases in between. CDR3 nucleotide sequence: TGTGCCAGCAGCCCCCTTTTAAACACGGATACGCAGTATTTT. This translates into CASSPLLNTDTQYF. The full variable domain, with the rest looked up from reference TRBV7-8 and TRBJ2-3, is GAGVSQSPRYKVAKRGQDVALRCDPISGHVSLFWYQQALGQGPEFLTYFQNEAQLDKSGLPSDRFFAERPEGSVSTLKIQRTQQEDSAVYLCASSPLLNTDTQYFGPGTRLTVL.

The rearrangement joins TRBV7-2 to TRBJ1-6; 7 nucleotides line up with TRBD1. This CDR3 spans 13 amino acids. The V and J ends lost 5 bases and 10 bases, in that order; junction bases with no gene match: 5. The germline V gene has CDR1 SGHTA and CDR2 FQGNSA. CDR3 amino acids: CASSIQGGSPLHF. The CDR3 nucleotides are TGTGCCAGCAGCATACAAGGGGGCTCACCCCTCCACTTT.

J is TRBJ2-2 and V is TRBV5-6; unclear D gene. Germline loops: CDR1 SGHDT, CDR2 YYEEEE. V shed 0 bases and J shed 2 bases, with 11 bases lying between them. This CDR3 comprises 16 residues. DNA for the CDR3: TGTGCCAGCAGCTTGGGCAGGCAGTTTAACACCGGGGAGCTGTTTTTT. It is translated as CASSLGRQFNTGELFF.

This clonotype was found a few times. For the CDR3, the DNA is TGCAGTGCTAGGGCCGGGACTAGCGGGGGATACGAGCAGTACTTC. Its translation: CSARAGTSGGYEQYF. This chain uses TRBV20-1 with TRBJ2-7; 14 bases line up with TRBD2. The V segment lost 3 bases and the J segment 4 bases; nucleotides outside the gene matches: 5. The germline V gene encodes CDR1 DFQATT and CDR2 SNEGSKA (reference sequence). The CDR3 contains 15 residues.

The rearrangement links TRBV2 to TRBJ1-5; D possibly corresponds to TRBD1 (6 bases). Germline loops: CDR1 SNHLY, CDR2 FYNNEI. V lost 1 base, J lost 6 bases, and 10 bases lay in between. The CDR3 has 14 amino acids. The CDR3 protein is CASSEEPGAQPQHF. The CDR3 DNA reads as TGTGCCAGCAGTGAAGAACCAGGGGCTCAGCCCCAGCATTTT.

J is TRBJ1-1 and V is TRBV25-1, with D possibly being TRBD1 (5 bases). Trimming removed 6 bases at V and 4 bases at J, with 12 bases between. The V gene's germline CDR1 is MGHDK and CDR2 SYGVNS. The length of the CDR3 is 13 residues. As DNA, the CDR3 is TGTGCCAGCAGGAGGGGAGGCGGCACTGAAGCTTTCTTT. As protein: CASRRGGGTEAFF.

This clonotype was detected only a few times. The chain uses TRBV6-2 or TRBV6-3 and TRBJ2-1; D might be TRBD1 (6 bases). The CDR3 totals 14 residues. The V and J ends lost 2 bases and 10 bases respectively, with 15 bases between them. CDR1 and CDR2 (germline): MNHEY, SVGEGT. In nucleotides, the CDR3 is TGTGCCAGCAGTTACCCGTGGCAGGGGACCGAGCAGTTCTTC. It specifies CASSYPWQGTEQFF.

A few counts support this clonotype. The gene calls are TRBV7-8 and TRBJ1-4; a possible D gene is TRBD1 (6 bases). The V end was cut by 2 bases, the J end by 7 bases, with 14 bases between. The V gene's germline CDR1 is SGHVS and CDR2 FQNEAQ. CDR3 length: 15 residues. CDR3 loop: CASSLRGLRGEKLFF. The CDR3 nucleotides read TGTGCCAGCAGCTTACGAGGTCTCAGGGGTGAAAAACTGTTTTTT. The variable domain in full, completed from reference TRBV7-8 and TRBJ1-4, reads GAGVSQSPRYKVAKRGQDVALRCDPISGHVSLFWYQQALGQGPEFLTYFQNEAQLDKSGLPSDRFFAERPEGSVSTLKIQRTQQEDSAVYLCASSLRGLRGEKLFFGSGTQLSVL.